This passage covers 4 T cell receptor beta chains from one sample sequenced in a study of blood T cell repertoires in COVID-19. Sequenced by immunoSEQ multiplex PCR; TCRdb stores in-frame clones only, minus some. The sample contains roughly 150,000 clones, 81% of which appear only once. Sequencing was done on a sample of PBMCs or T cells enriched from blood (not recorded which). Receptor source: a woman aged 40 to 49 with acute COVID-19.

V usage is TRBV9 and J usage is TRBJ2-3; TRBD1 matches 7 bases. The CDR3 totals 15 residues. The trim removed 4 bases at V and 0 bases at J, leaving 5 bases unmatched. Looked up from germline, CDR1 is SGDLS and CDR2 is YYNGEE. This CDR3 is CASSKGQTSTDTQYF. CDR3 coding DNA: TGTGCCAGCAGCAAGGGACAGACTAGCACAGATACGCAGTATTTT.

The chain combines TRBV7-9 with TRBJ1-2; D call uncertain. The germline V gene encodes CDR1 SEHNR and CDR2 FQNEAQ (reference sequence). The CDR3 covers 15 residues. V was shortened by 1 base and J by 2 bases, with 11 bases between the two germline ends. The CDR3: CASSLGQSPNYGYTF. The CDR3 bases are TGTGCCAGCAGCTTAGGCCAGTCCCCCAACTATGGCTACACCTTC.

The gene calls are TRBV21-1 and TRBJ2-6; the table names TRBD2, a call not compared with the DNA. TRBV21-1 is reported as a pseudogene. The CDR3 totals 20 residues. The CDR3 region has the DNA TGTGCCAGCAGCAAGTGGGGGACTAGCGGGCCGTACTCTGGGGCCAACGTCCTGACTTTC. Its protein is CASSKWGTSGPYSGANVLTF.

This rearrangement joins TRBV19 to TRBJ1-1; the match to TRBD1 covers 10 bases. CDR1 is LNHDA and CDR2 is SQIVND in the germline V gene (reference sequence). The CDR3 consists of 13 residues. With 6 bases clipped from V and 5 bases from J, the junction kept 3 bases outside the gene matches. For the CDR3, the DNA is TGTGCCAGTAGGTGGACAGGGGGGACTGAAGCTTTCTTT. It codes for CASRWTGGTEAFF.